Listed below are T cell receptor beta chains from one sample, sequenced in a study of T cells in localized non-small cell lung cancer. Only in-frame clones appear in the TCRdb table, and some are missing; sequencing was by immunoSEQ multiplex PCR. The data hold roughly 34,000 clones, with 65% to 90% observed a single time. This specimen was peripheral blood, taken before any cancer treatment. These TCRs come from a male donor at least 60 years old with stage III lung adenocarcinoma. The CDR3 runs from the conserved cysteine through the conserved F or W.

TRBV7-9,TRBJ2-7,CASSFRGGPISYEQYF
TRBV6-6,TRBJ1-5,CASSYEGHRSNQPQHF
TRBV10-1,TRBJ2-1,CASRPDRAGEQFF
TRBV7-9,TRBJ1-4,CASSLALGRQNEKLFF
TRBV5-4,TRBJ2-2,CASSLGTAPNTGELFF
TRBV14,TRBJ2-6,CASRGGVGANVLTF
TRBV28,TRBJ1-4,CASRSGKNEKLFF
TRBV28,TRBJ1-6,CASTVAGNSPLHF
TRBV11-2,TRBJ2-5,CASSRQRGLTRETQYF
TRBV6-5,TRBJ2-7,CASSYGQGPYEQYF
TRBV27,TRBJ1-1,CASRVAGGTEAFF
TRBV7-2,TRBJ1-1,CASSSRGIHTEAFF
TRBV27,TRBJ1-5,CASSLLSSNQPQHF
TRBV7-2,TRBJ1-5,CASSLTSGNQPQHF
TRBV7-9,TRBJ1-1,CASSSPPAGVRGTEAFF
TRBV19,TRBJ2-3,CASSIIGQGSDTQYF
TRBV19,TRBJ1-1,CASIRGRGPTEAFF
TRBV4-1,TRBJ1-2,CASSQAPGTILDGYTF
TRBV7-2,TRBJ1-5,CASSPTSGARQPQHF
TRBV4-1,TRBJ2-1,CASSQDWTGHEQFF
TRBV15,TRBJ2-6,CATSTSSGANVLTF
TRBV15,TRBJ2-1,CATSRDIYGRFF
TRBV29-1,TRBJ1-4,CSVGGQEDEKLFF
TRBV18,TRBJ2-2,CASSPLQSNTGELFF
TRBV11-2,TRBJ1-4,CASSAGQGAREKLFF
TRBV7-2,TRBJ2-1,CASSPKGQLGSPYNEQFF
TRBV19,TRBJ1-1,CASSLGQSSLDEAFF
TRBV7-9,TRBJ2-5,CASSLLLLDETQYF
TRBV5-1,TRBJ2-5,CASSFWAGLADQETQYF
TRBV9,TRBJ2-4,CASSVDSDFRAPGALAKNIQYF
TRBV6-5,TRBJ1-2,CASSYSDLALYGYTF
TRBV5-4,TRBJ2-3,CASSPGLAKDTQYF
TRBV5-1,TRBJ2-6,CASSLAPAGAGANVLTF
TRBV12-5,TRBJ1-5,CASGKDRGTQPQHF
TRBV28,TRBJ1-2,CASTETGGVNYGYTF
TRBV5-1,TRBJ2-3,CASLRQGAKTDTQYF
TRBV5-1,TRBJ1-4,CASSGGRRGNEKLFF
TRBV7-8,TRBJ1-1,CASSFTLDSRTEAFF
TRBV19,TRBJ2-2,CASSTGLPGTGELFF
TRBV5-1,TRBJ2-3,CASFPGQSTDTQYF
TRBV27,TRBJ1-2,CASRRQGAANGYTF
TRBV11-2,TRBJ1-2,CASRSGTAGGGGYTF
TRBV7-3,TRBJ1-6,CASSLDGRGSPLHF
TRBV6-1,TRBJ1-2,CASSEYRTGASHGYTF
TRBV28,TRBJ2-5,CASSGPGLPRVETQYF
TRBV10-3,TRBJ1-1,CAISQVTGGNTEAFF
TRBV29-1,TRBJ1-1,CSVGTGNIFFNTEAFF
TRBV18,TRBJ1-5,CASSFGSVQNQPQHF
TRBV19,TRBJ1-4,CASSIYATNEKLFF